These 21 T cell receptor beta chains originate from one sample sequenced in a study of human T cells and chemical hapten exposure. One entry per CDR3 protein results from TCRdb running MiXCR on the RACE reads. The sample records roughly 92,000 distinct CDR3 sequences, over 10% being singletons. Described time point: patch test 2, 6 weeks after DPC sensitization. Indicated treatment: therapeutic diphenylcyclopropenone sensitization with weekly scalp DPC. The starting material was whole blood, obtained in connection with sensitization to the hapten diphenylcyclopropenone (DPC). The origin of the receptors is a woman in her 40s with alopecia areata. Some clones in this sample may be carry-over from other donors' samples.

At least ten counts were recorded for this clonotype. CDR3 sequence: CSAPRPGSGSGFNEQFF. In DNA form, the CDR3 reads TGCAGTGCTCCAAGACCAGGGAGCGGGAGCGGGTTCAATGAGCAGTTCTTC. The chain uses TRBV20-1 and TRBJ2-1; 8 nucleotides line up with TRBD2. Germline V gene data show CDR1 as DFQATT and CDR2 as SNEGSKA (reference sequence). The ends lost 5 bases at V and 6 bases at J; junction bases unmatched: 18. The CDR3 extends over 17 amino acids.

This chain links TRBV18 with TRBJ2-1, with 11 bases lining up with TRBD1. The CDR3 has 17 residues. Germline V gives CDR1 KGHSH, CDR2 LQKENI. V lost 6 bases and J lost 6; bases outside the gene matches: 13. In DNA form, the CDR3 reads TGTGCCAGCTCGCACATGAACCCCGGGACAGGGGGCAATGAGCAGTTCTTC. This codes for CASSHMNPGTGGNEQFF. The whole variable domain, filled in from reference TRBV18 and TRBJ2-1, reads NAGVMQNPRHLVRRRGQEARLRCSPMKGHSHVYWYRQLPEEGLKFMVYLQKENIIDESGMPKERFSAEFPKEGPSILRIQQVVRGDSAAYFCASSHMNPGTGGNEQFFGPGTRLTVL.

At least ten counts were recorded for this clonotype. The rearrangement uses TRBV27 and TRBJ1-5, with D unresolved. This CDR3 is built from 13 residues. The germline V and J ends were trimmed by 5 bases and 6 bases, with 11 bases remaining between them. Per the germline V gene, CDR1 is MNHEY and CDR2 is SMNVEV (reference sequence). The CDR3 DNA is TGTGCCAGCAGTATCTACCCGGGTCAGCCCCAGCATTTT. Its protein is CASSIYPGQPQHF.

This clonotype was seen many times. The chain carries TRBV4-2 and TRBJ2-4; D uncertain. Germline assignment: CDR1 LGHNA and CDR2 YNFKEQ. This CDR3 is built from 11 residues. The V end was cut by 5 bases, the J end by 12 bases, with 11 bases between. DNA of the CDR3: TGTGCCAGCAGCACTCCGGGCCCTCAGTACTTC. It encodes CASSTPGPQYF.

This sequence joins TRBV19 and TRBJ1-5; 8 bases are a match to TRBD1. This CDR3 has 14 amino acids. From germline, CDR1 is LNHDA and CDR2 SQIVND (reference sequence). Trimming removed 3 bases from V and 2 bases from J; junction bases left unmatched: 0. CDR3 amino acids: CASSMDRGNQPQHF. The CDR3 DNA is TGTGCCAGTAGTATGGACAGGGGCAATCAGCCCCAGCATTTT.

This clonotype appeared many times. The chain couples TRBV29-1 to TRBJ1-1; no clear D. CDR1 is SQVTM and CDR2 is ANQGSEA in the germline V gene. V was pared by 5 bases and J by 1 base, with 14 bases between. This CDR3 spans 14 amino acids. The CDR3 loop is CSVQGGAANTEAFF. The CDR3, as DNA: TGCAGCGTTCAAGGTGGAGCCGCGAACACTGAAGCTTTCTTT. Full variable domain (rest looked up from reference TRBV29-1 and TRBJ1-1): SAVISQKPSRDICQRGTSLTIQCQVDSQVTMMFWYRQQPGQSLTLIATANQGSEATYESGFVIDKFPISRPNLTFSTLTVSNMSPEDSSIYLCSVQGGAANTEAFFGQGTRLTVV.

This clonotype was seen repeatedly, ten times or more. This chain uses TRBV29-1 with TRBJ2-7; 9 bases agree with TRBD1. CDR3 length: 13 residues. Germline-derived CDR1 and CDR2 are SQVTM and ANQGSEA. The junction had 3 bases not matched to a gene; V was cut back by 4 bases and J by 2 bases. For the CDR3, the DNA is TGCAGCGTTGGGGGACAGGGAACCTACGAGCAGTACTTC. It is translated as CSVGGQGTYEQYF.

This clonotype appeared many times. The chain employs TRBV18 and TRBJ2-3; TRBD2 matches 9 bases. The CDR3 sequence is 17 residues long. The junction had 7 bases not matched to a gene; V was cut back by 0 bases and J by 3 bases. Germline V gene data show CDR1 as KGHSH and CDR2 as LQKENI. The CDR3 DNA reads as TGTGCCAGCTCACCACCGAGTAGCGGGAGTAAAACAGATACGCAGTATTTT. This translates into CASSPPSSGSKTDTQYF.

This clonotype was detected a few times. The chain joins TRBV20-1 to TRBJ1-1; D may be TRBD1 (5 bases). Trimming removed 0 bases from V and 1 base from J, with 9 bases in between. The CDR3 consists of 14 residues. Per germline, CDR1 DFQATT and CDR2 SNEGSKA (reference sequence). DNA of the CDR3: TGCAGTGCTAGAGATGGGGCCAGGAACACTGAAGCTTTCTTT. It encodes CSARDGARNTEAFF.

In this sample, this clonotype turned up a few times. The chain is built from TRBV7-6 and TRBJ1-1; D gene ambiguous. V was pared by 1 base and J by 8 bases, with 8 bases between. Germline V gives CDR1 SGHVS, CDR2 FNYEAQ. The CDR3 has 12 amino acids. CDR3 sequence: CASSLEGGEAFF. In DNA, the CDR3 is TGTGCCAGCAGCTTAGAAGGAGGAGAAGCTTTCTTT.

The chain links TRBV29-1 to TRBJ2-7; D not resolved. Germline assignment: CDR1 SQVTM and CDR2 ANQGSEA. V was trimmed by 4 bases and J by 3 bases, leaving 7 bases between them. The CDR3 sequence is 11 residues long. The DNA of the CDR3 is TGCAGCGTTGTACAGAGCTACGAGCAGTACTTC. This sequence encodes CSVVQSYEQYF.

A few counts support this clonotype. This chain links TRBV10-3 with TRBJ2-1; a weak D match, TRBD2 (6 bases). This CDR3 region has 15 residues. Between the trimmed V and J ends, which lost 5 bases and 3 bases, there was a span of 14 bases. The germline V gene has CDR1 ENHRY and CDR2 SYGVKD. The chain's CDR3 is CAISYSQGLYNEQFF. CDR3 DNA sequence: TGTGCCATCAGTTATAGCCAGGGACTCTACAATGAGCAGTTCTTC.

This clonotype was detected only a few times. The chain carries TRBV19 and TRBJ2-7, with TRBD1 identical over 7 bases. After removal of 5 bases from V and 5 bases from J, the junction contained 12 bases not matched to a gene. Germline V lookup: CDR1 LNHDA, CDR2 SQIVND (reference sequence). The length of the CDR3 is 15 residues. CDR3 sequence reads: CASSVMGQPSDEQYF. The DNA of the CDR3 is TGTGCCAGTAGTGTTATGGGACAGCCGAGCGACGAGCAGTACTTC.

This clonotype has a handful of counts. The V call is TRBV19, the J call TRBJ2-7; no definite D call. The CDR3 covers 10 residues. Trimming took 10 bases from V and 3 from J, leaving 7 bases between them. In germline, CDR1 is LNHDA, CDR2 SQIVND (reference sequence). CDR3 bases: TGTGCCACCCCCTACTACGAGCAGTACTTC. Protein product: CATPYYEQYF.

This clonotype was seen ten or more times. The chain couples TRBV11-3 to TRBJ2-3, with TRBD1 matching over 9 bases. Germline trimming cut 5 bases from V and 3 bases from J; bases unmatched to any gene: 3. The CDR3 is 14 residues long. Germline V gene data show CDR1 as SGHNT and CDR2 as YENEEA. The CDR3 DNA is TGTGCCAGCAGCGCGACAGGGGGAACAGATACGCAGTATTTT. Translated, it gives CASSATGGTDTQYF.

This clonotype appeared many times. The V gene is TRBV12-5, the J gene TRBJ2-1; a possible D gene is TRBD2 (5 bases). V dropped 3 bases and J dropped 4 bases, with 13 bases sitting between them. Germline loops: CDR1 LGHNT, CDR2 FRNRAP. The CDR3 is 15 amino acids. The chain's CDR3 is CASGLDGGHYNEQFF. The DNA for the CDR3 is TGTGCTAGTGGTTTAGACGGCGGGCATTACAATGAGCAGTTCTTC.

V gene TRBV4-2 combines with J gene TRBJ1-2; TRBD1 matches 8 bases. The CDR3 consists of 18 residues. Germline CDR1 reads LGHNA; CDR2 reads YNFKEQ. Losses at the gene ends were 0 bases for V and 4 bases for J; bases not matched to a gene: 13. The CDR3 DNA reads TGTGCCAGCAGCCAAGATTTGGGGTCGATGGACAGGGCCTATGGCTACACCTTC. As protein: CASSQDLGSMDRAYGYTF.

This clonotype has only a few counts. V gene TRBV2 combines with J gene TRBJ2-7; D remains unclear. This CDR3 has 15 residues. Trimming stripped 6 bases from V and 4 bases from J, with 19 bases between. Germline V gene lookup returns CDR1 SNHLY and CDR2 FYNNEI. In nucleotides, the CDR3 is TGTGCCAGCAGAGCCCTGGGGTCTCTTCGGTACGAGCAGTACTTC. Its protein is CASRALGSLRYEQYF.

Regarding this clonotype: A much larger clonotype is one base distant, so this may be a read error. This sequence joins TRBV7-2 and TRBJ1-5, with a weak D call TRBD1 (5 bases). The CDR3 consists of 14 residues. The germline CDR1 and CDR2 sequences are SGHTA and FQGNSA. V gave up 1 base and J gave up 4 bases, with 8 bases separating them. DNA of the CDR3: TGTGCCAGCAGCTTAGGGGACGGGAATCAGCCCCAGCATTTT. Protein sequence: CASSLGDGNQPQHF.

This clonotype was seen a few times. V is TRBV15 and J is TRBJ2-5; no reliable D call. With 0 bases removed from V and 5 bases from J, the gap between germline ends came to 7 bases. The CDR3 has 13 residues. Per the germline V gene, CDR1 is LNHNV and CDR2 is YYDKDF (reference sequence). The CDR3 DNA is TGTGCCACCAGCAGAGACCCTCGGGAGACCCAGTACTTC. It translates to CATSRDPRETQYF.

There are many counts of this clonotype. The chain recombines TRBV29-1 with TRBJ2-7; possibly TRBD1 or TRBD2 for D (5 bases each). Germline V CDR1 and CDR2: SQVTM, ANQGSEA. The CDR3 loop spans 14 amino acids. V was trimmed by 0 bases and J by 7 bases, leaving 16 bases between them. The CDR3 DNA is TGCAGCGTTGAAGAGCCCACGGGGACCCGGGAGCAGTACTTC. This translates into CSVEEPTGTREQYF.